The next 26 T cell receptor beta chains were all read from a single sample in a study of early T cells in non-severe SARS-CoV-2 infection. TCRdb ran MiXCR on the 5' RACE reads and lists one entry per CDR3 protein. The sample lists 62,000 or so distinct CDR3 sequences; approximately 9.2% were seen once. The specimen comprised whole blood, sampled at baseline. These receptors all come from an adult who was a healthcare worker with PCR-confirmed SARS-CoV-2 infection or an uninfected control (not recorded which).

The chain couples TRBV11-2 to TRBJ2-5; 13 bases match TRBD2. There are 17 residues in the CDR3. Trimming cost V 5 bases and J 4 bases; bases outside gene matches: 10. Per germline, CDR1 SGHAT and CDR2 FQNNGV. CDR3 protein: CASSPFIGTSGTETQYF. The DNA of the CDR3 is TGTGCCAGCAGCCCCTTTATCGGGACTAGCGGGACAGAGACCCAGTACTTC.

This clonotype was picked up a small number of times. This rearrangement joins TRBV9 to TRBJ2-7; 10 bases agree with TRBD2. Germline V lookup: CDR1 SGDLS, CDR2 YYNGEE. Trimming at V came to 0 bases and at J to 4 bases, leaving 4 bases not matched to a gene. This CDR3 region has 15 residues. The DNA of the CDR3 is TGTGCCAGCAGCGTAGGTAGCGGGAGGTGGTACGAGCAGTACTTC. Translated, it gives CASSVGSGRWYEQYF. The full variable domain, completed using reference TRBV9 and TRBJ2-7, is DSGVTQTPKHLITATGQRVTLRCSPRSGDLSVYWYQQSLDQGLQFLIQYYNGEERAKGNILERFSAQQFPDLHSELNLSSLELGDSALYFCASSVGSGRWYEQYFGPGTRLTVT.

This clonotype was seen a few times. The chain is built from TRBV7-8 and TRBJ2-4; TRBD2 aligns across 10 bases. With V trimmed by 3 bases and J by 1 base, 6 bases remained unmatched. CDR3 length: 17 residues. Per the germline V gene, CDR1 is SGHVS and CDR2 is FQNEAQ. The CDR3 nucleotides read TGTGCCAGCAGCTTCTACTCAGCGGGAGGGGCCAAAAACATTCAGTACTTC. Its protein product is CASSFYSAGGAKNIQYF.

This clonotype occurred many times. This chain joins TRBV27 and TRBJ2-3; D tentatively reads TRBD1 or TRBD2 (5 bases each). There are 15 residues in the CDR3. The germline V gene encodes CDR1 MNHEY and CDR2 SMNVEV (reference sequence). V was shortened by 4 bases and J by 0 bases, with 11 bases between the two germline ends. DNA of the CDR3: TGTGCCAGCAGTTCCGGGGCGGCTAGCACAGATACGCAGTATTTT. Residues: CASSSGAASTDTQYF.

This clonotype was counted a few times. CDR3 nucleotides: TGTGCCAGCACTTTTCGACAGGCCGGGACCAATGAGCAGTTCTTC. Translation gives CASTFRQAGTNEQFF. V is TRBV12-3 or TRBV12-4 and J is TRBJ2-1, with D possibly matching TRBD1 (6 bases). The CDR3 is 15 amino acids. V was clipped by 7 bases and J by 6 bases, with 19 bases between them.

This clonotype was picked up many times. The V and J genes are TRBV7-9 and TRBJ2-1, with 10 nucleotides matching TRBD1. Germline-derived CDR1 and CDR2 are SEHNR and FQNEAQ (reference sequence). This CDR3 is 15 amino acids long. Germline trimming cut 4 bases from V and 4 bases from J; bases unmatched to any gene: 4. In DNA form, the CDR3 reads TGTGCCAGCAGCTGGGGACAGGGGACATACAATGAGCAGTTCTTC. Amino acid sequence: CASSWGQGTYNEQFF. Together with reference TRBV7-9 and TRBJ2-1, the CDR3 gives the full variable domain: DTGVSQNPRHKITKRGQNVTFRCDPISEHNRLYWYRQTLGQGPEFLTYFQNEAQLEKSRLLSDRFSAERPKGSFSTLEIQRTEQGDSAMYLCASSWGQGTYNEQFFGPGTRLTVL.

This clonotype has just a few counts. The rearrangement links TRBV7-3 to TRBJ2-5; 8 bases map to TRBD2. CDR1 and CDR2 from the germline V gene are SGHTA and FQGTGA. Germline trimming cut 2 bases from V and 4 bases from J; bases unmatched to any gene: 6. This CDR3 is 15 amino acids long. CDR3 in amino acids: CASSLLGLAGETQYF. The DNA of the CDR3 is TGTGCCAGCAGCTTACTGGGGCTAGCGGGAGAGACCCAGTACTTC. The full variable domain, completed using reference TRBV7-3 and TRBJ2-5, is GAGVSQTPSNKVTEKGKYVELRCDPISGHTALYWYRQSLGQGPEFLIYFQGTGAADDSGLPNDRFFAVRPEGSVSTLKIQRTERGDSAVYLCASSLLGLAGETQYFGPGTRLLVL.

The CDR3 nucleotides are TGCAGTGTTACCTCGGGACTAGCGGGAGTAAACTCCTACAATGAGCAGTTCTTC. Its translation is CSVTSGLAGVNSYNEQFF. The genes are TRBV20-1 and TRBJ2-1; 14 bases are shared with TRBD2. Germline V gene sequence: CDR1 DFQATT, CDR2 SNEGSKA (reference sequence). After removal of 7 bases from V and 0 bases from J, the junction contained 11 bases not matched to a gene. The CDR3 spans 18 residues.

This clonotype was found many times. As DNA, the CDR3 is TGTGCCAGCAGTGACGACAGGGGGCTTACGGCTGAAGCTTTCTTT. Its protein is CASSDDRGLTAEAFF. This chain uses TRBV6-6 with TRBJ1-1, with 10 bases identical to TRBD1. J gave up 6 bases and V 5 bases, and 9 bases lay outside the gene matches. Germline V lookup: CDR1 MNHNY, CDR2 SVGAGI (reference sequence). The CDR3 is 15 amino acids.

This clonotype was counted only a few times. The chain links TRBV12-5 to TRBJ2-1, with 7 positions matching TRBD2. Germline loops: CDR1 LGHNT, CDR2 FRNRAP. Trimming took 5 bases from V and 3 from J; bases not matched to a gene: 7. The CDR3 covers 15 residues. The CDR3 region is CASGAASGIYNEQFF. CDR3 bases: TGTGCTAGTGGTGCGGCTAGCGGAATCTACAATGAGCAGTTCTTC. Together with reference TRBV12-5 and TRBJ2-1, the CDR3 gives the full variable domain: DARVTQTPRHKVTEMGQEVTMRCQPILGHNTVFWYRQTMMQGLELLAYFRNRAPLDDSGMPKDRFSAEMPDATLATLKIQPSEPRDSAVYFCASGAASGIYNEQFFGPGTRLTVL.

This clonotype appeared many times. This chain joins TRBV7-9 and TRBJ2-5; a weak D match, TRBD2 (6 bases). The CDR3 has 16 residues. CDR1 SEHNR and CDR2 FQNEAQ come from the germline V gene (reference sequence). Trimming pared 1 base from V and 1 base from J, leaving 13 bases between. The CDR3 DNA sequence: TGTGCCAGCAGCTTAGTCCGCGGGGATGGCCAAGAGACCCAGTACTTC. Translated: CASSLVRGDGQETQYF.

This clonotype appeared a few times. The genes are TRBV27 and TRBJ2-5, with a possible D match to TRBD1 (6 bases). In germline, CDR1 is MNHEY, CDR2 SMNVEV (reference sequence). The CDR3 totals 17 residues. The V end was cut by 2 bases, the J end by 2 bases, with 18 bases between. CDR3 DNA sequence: TGTGCCAGCAGTTTAAGTATAGGACAGAGACTGCAAGAGACCCAGTACTTC. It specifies CASSLSIGQRLQETQYF.

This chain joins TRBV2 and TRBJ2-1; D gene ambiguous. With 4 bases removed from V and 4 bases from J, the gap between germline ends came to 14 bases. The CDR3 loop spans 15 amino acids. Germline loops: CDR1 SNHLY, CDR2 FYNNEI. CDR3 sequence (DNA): TGTGCCAGCAGTGGACGGCAGGCCGAGTACAATGAGCAGTTCTTC. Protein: CASSGRQAEYNEQFF.

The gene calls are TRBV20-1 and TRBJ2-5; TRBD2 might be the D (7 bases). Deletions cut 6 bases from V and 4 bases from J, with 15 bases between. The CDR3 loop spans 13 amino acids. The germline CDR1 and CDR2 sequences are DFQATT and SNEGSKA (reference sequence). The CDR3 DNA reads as TGCAGTGCCGAGGGGGGGGCTGGAGAGACCCAGTACTTC. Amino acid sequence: CSAEGGAGETQYF.

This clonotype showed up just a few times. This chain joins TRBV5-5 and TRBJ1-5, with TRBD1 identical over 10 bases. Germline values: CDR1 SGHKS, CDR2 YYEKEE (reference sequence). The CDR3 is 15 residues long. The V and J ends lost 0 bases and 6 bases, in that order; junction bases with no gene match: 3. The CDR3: CASSLVGTGAQPQHF. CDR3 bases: TGTGCCAGCAGCTTGGTAGGGACAGGGGCTCAGCCCCAGCATTTT.

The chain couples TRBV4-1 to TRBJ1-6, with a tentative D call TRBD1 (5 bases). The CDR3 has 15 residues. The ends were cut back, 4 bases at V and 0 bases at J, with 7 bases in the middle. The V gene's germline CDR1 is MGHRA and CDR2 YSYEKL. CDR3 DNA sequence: TGCGCCAGCAGCCGGGGGAGCTCCTATAATTCACCCCTCCACTTT. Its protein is CASSRGSSYNSPLHF.

In DNA form, the CDR3 reads TGCAGTGCTAGTGGGGGCGGGAGTCTTTACGAGCAGTACTTC. This codes for CSASGGGSLYEQYF. This rearrangement joins TRBV20-1 to TRBJ2-7; TRBD2 is a possible D gene (7 bases). Germline CDR1 DFQATT, CDR2 SNEGSKA (reference sequence). Trimming removed 3 bases at V and 4 bases at J, with 16 bases between. This CDR3 region has 14 residues.

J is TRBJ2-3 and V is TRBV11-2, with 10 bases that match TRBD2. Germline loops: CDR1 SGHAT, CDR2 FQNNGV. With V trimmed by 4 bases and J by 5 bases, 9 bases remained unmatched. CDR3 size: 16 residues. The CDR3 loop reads CASSSPAGGPGDTQYF. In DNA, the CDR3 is TGTGCCAGCAGCTCCCCAGCGGGAGGGCCCGGAGATACGCAGTATTTT.

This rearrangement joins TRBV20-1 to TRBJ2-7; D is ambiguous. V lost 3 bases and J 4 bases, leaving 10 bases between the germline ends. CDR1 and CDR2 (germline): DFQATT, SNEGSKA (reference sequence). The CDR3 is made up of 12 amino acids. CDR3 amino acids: CSASRAGYEQYF. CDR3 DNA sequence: TGCAGTGCTAGTAGGGCCGGGTACGAGCAGTACTTC.

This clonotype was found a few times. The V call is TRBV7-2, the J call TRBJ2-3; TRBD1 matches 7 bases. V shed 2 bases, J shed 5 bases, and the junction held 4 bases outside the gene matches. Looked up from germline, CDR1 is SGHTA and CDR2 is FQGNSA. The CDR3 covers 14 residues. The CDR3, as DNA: TGTGCCAGCAGCTTAAACAGGGGAGAAGATACGCAGTATTTT. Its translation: CASSLNRGEDTQYF.

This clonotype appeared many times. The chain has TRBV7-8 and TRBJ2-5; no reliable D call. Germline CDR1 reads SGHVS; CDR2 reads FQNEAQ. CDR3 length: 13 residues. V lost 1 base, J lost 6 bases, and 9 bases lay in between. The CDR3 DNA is TGTGCCAGCAGCTTAGAGCGTTCACAGACCCAGTACTTC. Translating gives CASSLERSQTQYF.

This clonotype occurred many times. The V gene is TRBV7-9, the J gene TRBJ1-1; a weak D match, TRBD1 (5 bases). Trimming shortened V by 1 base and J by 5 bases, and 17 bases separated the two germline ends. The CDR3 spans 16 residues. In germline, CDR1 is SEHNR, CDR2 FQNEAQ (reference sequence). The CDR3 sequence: CASSLGWAQEGTEAFF. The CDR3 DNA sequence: TGTGCCAGCAGCTTAGGTTGGGCTCAGGAGGGGACTGAAGCTTTCTTT.

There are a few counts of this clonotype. The CDR3 region is CASSDGLGDEQFF. In nucleotides, the CDR3 is TGTGCCAGCAGCGACGGACTGGGGGATGAGCAGTTCTTC. V gene TRBV7-9 combines with J gene TRBJ2-1, with D perhaps matching TRBD1 or TRBD2 (5 bases each). Trimming removed 5 bases from V and 8 bases from J, with 13 bases in between. The CDR3 has 13 residues. Germline CDR1 SEHNR, CDR2 FQNEAQ (reference sequence).

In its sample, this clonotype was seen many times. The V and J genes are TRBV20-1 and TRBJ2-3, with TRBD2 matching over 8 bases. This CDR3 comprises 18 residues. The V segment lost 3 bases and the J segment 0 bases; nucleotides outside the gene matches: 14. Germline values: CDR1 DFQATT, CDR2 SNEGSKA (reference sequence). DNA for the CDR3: TGCAGTGCTAGGGGGATAGCGGGGACCCGGGTCAGCACAGATACGCAGTATTTT. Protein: CSARGIAGTRVSTDTQYF.

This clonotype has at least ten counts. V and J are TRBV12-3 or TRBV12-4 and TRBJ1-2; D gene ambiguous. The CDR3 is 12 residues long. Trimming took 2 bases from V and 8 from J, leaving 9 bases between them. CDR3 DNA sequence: TGTGCCAGCAGTTTATCGCGGGGAGGCTACACCTTC. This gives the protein CASSLSRGGYTF.

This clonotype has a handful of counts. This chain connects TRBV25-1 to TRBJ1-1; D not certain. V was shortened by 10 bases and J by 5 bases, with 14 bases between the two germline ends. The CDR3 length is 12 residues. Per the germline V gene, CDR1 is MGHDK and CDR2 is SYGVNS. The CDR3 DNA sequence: TGTGCCACCGCGGCGGGATCTACTGAAGCTTTCTTT. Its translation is CATAAGSTEAFF.